The present T cell receptor (beta chain) was sequenced within a study of blood T cell repertoires in COVID-19. In the study overall: From the United States, Italy and Spain came samples of acute and convalescent COVID-19. The analysed material was cDNA or gDNA that came from T cells, B-cell-depleted T cells, or PBMCs.

As originally analysed: By means of reference gene primer amplification, nucleated cell counts were estimated. Clones were sequenced by immunoSEQ multiplex PCR, and TCRdb holds only the in-frame ones, with some missing. Clone size and V and J calls were adopted from that table, with D and trimming inferred from the DNA. The repertoire includes about 200,000 clones, around three quarters of them detected once, and 5.5% to 7% sits in the top ten. Trimming stripped 4 bases from V and 4 bases from J, with 10 bases between. The CDR3 consists of 13 residues. Germline V gives CDR1 SGHRS, CDR2 YFSETQ. The specimen sequenced was peripheral blood. The sequence was obtained from a woman in her seventies with acute or convalescent COVID-19. The chain recombines TRBV5-1 with TRBJ2-3, with unresolved D. The CDR3 DNA reads TGCGCCAGCAGCGTAAGGAGTTCAGATACGCAGTATTTT. Its translation: CASSVRSSDTQYF.